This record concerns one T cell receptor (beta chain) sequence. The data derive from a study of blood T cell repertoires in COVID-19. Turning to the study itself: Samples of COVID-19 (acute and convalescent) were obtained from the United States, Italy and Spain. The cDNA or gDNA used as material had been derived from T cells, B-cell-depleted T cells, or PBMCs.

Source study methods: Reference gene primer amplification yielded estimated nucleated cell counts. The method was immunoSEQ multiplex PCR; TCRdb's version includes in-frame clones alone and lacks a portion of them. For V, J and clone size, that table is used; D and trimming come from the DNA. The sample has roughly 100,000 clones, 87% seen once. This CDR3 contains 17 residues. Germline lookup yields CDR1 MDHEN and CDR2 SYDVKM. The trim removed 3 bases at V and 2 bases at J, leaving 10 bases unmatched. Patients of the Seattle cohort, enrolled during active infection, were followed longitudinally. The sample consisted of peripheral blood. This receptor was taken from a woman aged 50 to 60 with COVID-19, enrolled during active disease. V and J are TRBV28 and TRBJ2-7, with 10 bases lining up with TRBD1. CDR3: CASSFLGGQGITYEQYF. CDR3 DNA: TGTGCCAGCAGTTTTCTGGGGGGACAGGGGATCACCTACGAGCAGTACTTC.